What follows are 32 T cell receptor beta chains derived from one specimen sequenced in a study of beta chain features in type 1 diabetes. These TCRs' antigens remain unknown. The whole isolated RNA underwent reverse transcription, so sequencing captured expressed TCRB transcripts. Method: immunoSEQ multiplex PCR; TCRdb's copy keeps in-frame clones and lacks some. The sample has around 40,000 clones, roughly 68% seen once. Study-level points and caveats: People with Type 1 diabetes carried modestly yet significantly shorter TCRB CDR3s in all four CD4+ subsets.

Source material: Tregs from blood. Receptors were obtained from a woman between 18 and 29 years old with type 1 diabetes.

The chain has TRBV20-1 and TRBJ2-3; tentative D call: TRBD1 (6 bases). CDR1 is DFQATT, CDR2 SNEGSKA, per germline (reference sequence). V lost 6 bases, J lost 9 bases, and 10 bases lay in between. The CDR3 spans 10 residues. The CDR3 DNA reads as TGCAGTGCCTACAGGGACACGCAGTATTTT. This encodes CSAYRDTQYF.

The rearrangement links TRBV29-1 to TRBJ2-1, with 7 bases fitting TRBD2. CDR1 is SQVTM, CDR2 ANQGSEA, per germline. This CDR3 region has 14 residues. The ends lost 4 bases at V and 4 bases at J; junction bases unmatched: 7. The CDR3 region is CSVVRLADYNEQFF. CDR3 nucleotides: TGCAGCGTTGTGAGGCTAGCGGATTACAATGAGCAGTTCTTC.

V usage is TRBV6-1 and J usage is TRBJ2-7; possible D gene TRBD1, 7 bases. V was trimmed by 5 bases and J by 7 bases, leaving 18 bases between them. The germline CDR1 and CDR2 sequences are MNHNS and SASEGT. This CDR3 is built from 14 residues. The CDR3 DNA reads as TGTGCCAGCAGTCAGGGGGGTCCCTTACGGGAGCAGTACTTC. This translates into CASSQGGPLREQYF.

The chain is built from TRBV2 and TRBJ1-6; D remains ambiguous. In germline, CDR1 is SNHLY, CDR2 FYNNEI. The ends were cut back, 1 base at V and 7 bases at J, with 8 bases in the middle. This CDR3 is 14 amino acids long. CDR3 nucleotide sequence: TGTGCCAGCAGTGAAGGCCGGAGAAATTCACCCCTCCACTTT. Amino acid sequence: CASSEGRRNSPLHF.

V gene TRBV7-9 combines with J gene TRBJ1-2; D uncertain. Germline values: CDR1 SEHNR, CDR2 FQNEAQ (reference sequence). V was shortened by 1 base and J by 6 bases, with 15 bases between the two germline ends. The CDR3 is 15 amino acids. The CDR3 loop is CASSLVPRERNGYTF. CDR3 bases: TGTGCCAGCAGCTTAGTACCCCGGGAGAGGAATGGCTACACCTTC.

The chain has TRBV19 and TRBJ1-1; no reliable D call. CDR1 is LNHDA, CDR2 SQIVND, per germline (reference sequence). CDR3 length: 11 amino acids. V lost 3 bases and J lost 8, with 7 bases in between. The CDR3 DNA reads TGTGCCAGTAGTATTAGATCGGAAGCTTTCTTT. As protein: CASSIRSEAFF.

This clone came up once. This sequence joins TRBV7-2 and TRBJ1-2; 10 bases map to TRBD1. V dropped 1 base and J dropped 5; count of bases not matched to a gene: 1. Per germline, CDR1 SGHTA and CDR2 FQGNSA. The CDR3 runs 14 residues. The chain's CDR3 is CASSLGDRGYGYTF. In DNA form, the CDR3 reads TGTGCCAGCAGCTTAGGGGACAGGGGATATGGCTACACCTTC.

The chain combines TRBV6-5 with TRBJ2-7; a weak D match, TRBD2 (6 bases). Trimming cost V 4 bases and J 2 bases, with 15 bases left between them. CDR3 length: 15 residues. The germline gives CDR1 MNHEY, CDR2 SVGAGI. The CDR3 is CASSSPGGIPYEQYF. The CDR3 region has the DNA TGTGCCAGCAGTTCCCCAGGCGGGATACCCTACGAGCAGTACTTC.

This chain joins TRBV7-2 and TRBJ2-3; 10 nucleotides match TRBD2. The CDR3 is made up of 17 amino acids. Per germline, CDR1 SGHTA and CDR2 FQGNSA. Germline trimming cut 5 bases from V and 1 base from J; bases unmatched to any gene: 9. This CDR3 reads CASSPRLAGAGTDTQYF. The CDR3 DNA is TGTGCCAGCAGCCCCCGGCTAGCGGGAGCCGGCACAGATACGCAGTATTTT. Full variable domain (remainder filled in from reference TRBV7-2 and TRBJ2-3): GAGVSQSPSNKVTEKGKDVELRCDPISGHTALYWYRQSLGQGLEFLIYFQGNSAPDKSGLPSDRFSAERTGGSVSTLTIQRTQQEDSAVYLCASSPRLAGAGTDTQYFGPGTRLTVL.

Details on this clone: The junction shows a germline mismatch at one end, possibly a read error. The V and J genes are TRBV23-1 and TRBJ2-6; no clear D gene. TRBV23-1 is identified as an open reading frame with a role that is uncertain. CDR3 length: 16 residues. CDR3 protein: CAGSQWRISGANVLTF. CDR3 coding DNA: TGCGCCGGCAGTCAATGGCGGATCTCTGGGGCCAACGTCCTGACTTTC.

The rearrangement uses TRBV5-1 and TRBJ1-6; no definite D call. This CDR3 is built from 14 residues. The V gene lost 4 bases and the J gene lost 7 bases, with 12 bases spanning the gap. The germline gives CDR1 SGHRS, CDR2 YFSETQ. CDR3 sequence: CASSADTANSPLHF. Here the CDR3 DNA reads TGCGCCAGCAGCGCCGACACGGCAAATTCACCCCTCCACTTT.

The CDR3 bases are TGTGCCAGCTCCCTCCAGGGACAGTACTACGAGCAGTACTTC. Amino acid sequence: CASSLQGQYYEQYF. The chain has TRBV18 and TRBJ2-7; 7 nucleotides agree with TRBD1. The ends lost 6 bases at V and 3 bases at J; junction bases unmatched: 8. CDR1 and CDR2 from the germline V gene are KGHSH and LQKENI. The CDR3 spans 14 residues.

The chain employs TRBV5-6 and TRBJ2-2; the D gene is possibly TRBD1 (7 bases). Germline V CDR1 and CDR2: SGHDT, YYEEEE. The germline V and J ends were trimmed by 2 bases and 7 bases, with 18 bases remaining between them. The CDR3 runs to 16 residues. In DNA form, the CDR3 reads TGTGCCAGCAGCTTTTTCCGCGGGACAGCATTCGGGGAGCTGTTTTTT. Translating it yields CASSFFRGTAFGELFF.

This chain uses TRBV19 with TRBJ2-7; 11 bases are a match to TRBD2. This CDR3 contains 15 residues. Germline-derived CDR1 and CDR2 are LNHDA and SQIVND (reference sequence). J was trimmed by 6 bases and V by 3 bases; bases with no gene match: 7. The CDR3 DNA reads TGTGCCAGTAGTATCGCGACTAGCGGGATTCGCGAGCAGTACTTC. This gives the protein CASSIATSGIREQYF.

The chain joins TRBV19 to TRBJ2-7; tentative D call: TRBD2 (5 bases). The CDR3 consists of 13 residues. Germline CDR1 LNHDA, CDR2 SQIVND (reference sequence). V was trimmed by 3 bases and J by 0 bases, leaving 6 bases between them. Here the CDR3 reads CASSIGISYEQYF. CDR3 DNA: TGTGCCAGTAGTATCGGGATCTCCTACGAGCAGTACTTC.

The genes are TRBV6-6 and TRBJ2-7; 14 bases agree with TRBD2. CDR3 length: 15 residues. Germline loops: CDR1 MNHNY, CDR2 SVGAGI (reference sequence). Germline trimming cut 8 bases from V and 5 bases from J; bases unmatched to any gene: 8. CDR3 sequence: CASGTSGSTSHEQYF. As DNA, the CDR3 is TGTGCCAGCGGGACTAGCGGGAGTACTTCTCACGAGCAGTACTTC.

The chain employs TRBV5-1 and TRBJ2-5; 14 bases are a match to TRBD2. J gave up 1 base and V 4 bases, and 6 bases lay outside the gene matches. The CDR3 is 17 residues long. Germline V gene data show CDR1 as SGHRS and CDR2 as YFSETQ. The CDR3 here is CASSPGGLAGAQETQYF. The CDR3 DNA is TGCGCCAGCAGCCCCGGGGGACTAGCGGGGGCCCAAGAGACCCAGTACTTC.

J is TRBJ2-3 and V is TRBV5-1; 7 bases fit TRBD2. Germline V lookup: CDR1 SGHRS, CDR2 YFSETQ. After removal of 0 bases from V and 6 bases from J, the junction contained 13 bases not matched to a gene. This CDR3 contains 17 residues. The CDR3 nucleotides read TGCGCCAGCAGCTTGGCCCTGGCTAGCGGCAGGCGGGATACGCAGTATTTT. This gives the protein CASSLALASGRRDTQYF.

The V and J genes are TRBV7-2 and TRBJ1-5; D ambiguous. Germline values: CDR1 SGHTA, CDR2 FQGNSA. This CDR3 comprises 14 residues. V dropped 1 base and J dropped 0 bases, with 4 bases sitting between them. CDR3 region: CASSLGYSNQPQHF. CDR3 coding DNA: TGTGCCAGCAGCTTAGGCTATAGCAATCAGCCCCAGCATTTT.

This chain connects TRBV19 to TRBJ2-2; weak D call: TRBD2 (6 bases). This CDR3 comprises 14 residues. In germline, CDR1 is LNHDA, CDR2 SQIVND (reference sequence). Trimming pared 6 bases from V and 6 bases from J, leaving 14 bases between. CDR3 DNA sequence: TGTGCCAGTAGGCCGGGAGCCCGCCCCGGGGAGCTGTTTTTT. Protein: CASRPGARPGELFF.

The gene calls are TRBV29-1 and TRBJ1-2; D not resolved. Between the trimmed V and J ends, which lost 7 bases and 1 base, there was a span of 7 bases. Looked up from germline, CDR1 is SQVTM and CDR2 is ANQGSEA. CDR3 length: 11 residues. The CDR3 DNA reads TGCAGCGCTCAGTTTAACTATGGCTACACCTTC. Protein sequence: CSAQFNYGYTF.

The chain recombines TRBV5-1 with TRBJ2-3; tentatively, D is TRBD2 (6 bases). The germline gives CDR1 SGHRS, CDR2 YFSETQ. V was pared by 4 bases and J by 3 bases, with 15 bases between. The CDR3 runs to 15 residues. In nucleotides, the CDR3 is TGCGCCAGCAGCCTGTTTGAGGGGAGGACAGATACGCAGTATTTT. The encoded protein is CASSLFEGRTDTQYF.

V is TRBV29-1 and J is TRBJ2-1, with 9 bases that match TRBD2. The J segment lost 6 bases and the V segment lost 7 bases, leaving 7 bases of the junction unmatched. The CDR3 is 13 residues long. Germline-derived CDR1 and CDR2 are SQVTM and ANQGSEA. CDR3 sequence reads: CSAEREEVNEQFF. CDR3 bases: TGCAGCGCCGAGCGGGAGGAGGTCAATGAGCAGTTCTTC.

This clone was counted only a few times. The V and J genes are TRBV19 and TRBJ2-1; 13 positions match TRBD2. The V and J ends lost 6 bases and 9 bases, in that order; junction bases with no gene match: 11. The V gene's germline CDR1 is LNHDA and CDR2 SQIVND (reference sequence). This CDR3 has 16 amino acids. CDR3 sequence: CASSAQRTSGRSEQFF. Here the CDR3 DNA reads TGTGCCAGTAGCGCCCAGCGGACTAGCGGGAGAAGTGAGCAGTTCTTC.

This chain links TRBV5-1 with TRBJ2-5, with D uncertain. The CDR3 has 12 residues. V was cut by 0 bases and J by 7 bases, with 7 bases left in between. The germline V gene encodes CDR1 SGHRS and CDR2 YFSETQ. DNA for the CDR3: TGCGCCAGCAGCTTGGGTGCCGGGACCCAGTACTTC. Translated: CASSLGAGTQYF.

The J gene is TRBJ1-2, the V gene TRBV7-2, with D possibly being TRBD1 (5 bases). This CDR3 is 16 amino acids long. The V end was cut by 5 bases, the J end by 6 bases, with 22 bases between. Germline V gene lookup returns CDR1 SGHTA and CDR2 FQGNSA. This CDR3 reads CASSRTPQQVNNGYTF. CDR3 DNA: TGTGCCAGCAGCAGAACCCCTCAACAGGTTAATAATGGCTACACCTTC.

V and J are TRBV28 and TRBJ1-5; 10 nucleotides agree with TRBD1. The CDR3 runs 15 residues. Germline values: CDR1 MDHEN, CDR2 SYDVKM. Trimming at V came to 6 bases and at J to 7 bases, leaving 9 bases not matched to a gene. The CDR3 reads CASSWGQGRRQPQHF. The CDR3 bases are TGTGCCAGCAGCTGGGGACAGGGGAGGCGGCAGCCCCAGCATTTT.

The chain has TRBV12-5 and TRBJ2-1; the match to TRBD2 covers 7 bases. The CDR3 has 12 amino acids. Germline-derived CDR1 and CDR2 are LGHNT and FRNRAP. The trim removed 6 bases at V and 9 bases at J, leaving 5 bases unmatched. The CDR3: CASGTSAGEQFF. The CDR3 region has the DNA TGTGCTAGTGGAACTAGCGCTGGTGAGCAGTTCTTC.

This clone was picked up a small number of times. CDR3 region: CASSEAASVNNEQFF. CDR3 DNA sequence: TGTGCCAGCAGTGAAGCGGCTAGCGTAAACAATGAGCAGTTCTTC. This chain connects TRBV6-1 to TRBJ2-1; a possible D gene is TRBD2 (6 bases). The CDR3 totals 15 residues. Germline V lookup: CDR1 MNHNS, CDR2 SASEGT. V shed 0 bases and J shed 5 bases, with 11 bases lying between them.

A few counts support this clone. The gene calls are TRBV30 and TRBJ2-3; D perhaps matches TRBD2 (5 bases). V was cut by 3 bases and J by 6 bases, with 13 bases left in between. The CDR3 totals 13 residues. Germline V gene lookup returns CDR1 GTSNPN and CDR2 SVGIG (reference sequence). CDR3 nucleotides: TGTGCCTGGAGCGGTCTAGCTCGTGATACGCAGTATTTT. Protein: CAWSGLARDTQYF. The full variable domain, its missing parts supplied by reference TRBV30 and TRBJ2-3, is SQTIHQWPATLVQPVGSPLSLECTVEGTSNPNLYWYRQAAGRGLQLLFYSVGIGQISSEVPQNLSASRPQDRQFILSSKKLLLSDSGFYLCAWSGLARDTQYFGPGTRLTVL.

This sequence joins TRBV2 and TRBJ2-1; D gene ambiguous. The germline CDR1 and CDR2 sequences are SNHLY and FYNNEI. The CDR3 sequence is 13 residues long. The V and J ends lost 1 base and 4 bases respectively, with 5 bases between them. CDR3 loop: CASSEGAYNEQFF. The CDR3 DNA is TGTGCCAGCAGTGAAGGAGCTTACAATGAGCAGTTCTTC. Supplemented by reference TRBV2 and TRBJ2-1, the full variable domain reads EPEVTQTPSHQVTQMGQEVILRCVPISNHLYFYWYRQILGQKVEFLVSFYNNEISEKSEIFDDQFSVERPDGSNFTLKIRSTKLEDSAMYFCASSEGAYNEQFFGPGTRLTVL.

This sequence joins TRBV7-6 and TRBJ2-5; no reliable D call. Germline V gene sequence: CDR1 SGHVS, CDR2 FNYEAQ. V lost 3 bases, J lost 2 bases, and 7 bases lay in between. The CDR3 loop spans 13 amino acids. The CDR3 sequence is CASSFADQETQYF. Written as DNA, the CDR3 is TGTGCCAGCAGCTTTGCGGATCAAGAGACCCAGTACTTC.